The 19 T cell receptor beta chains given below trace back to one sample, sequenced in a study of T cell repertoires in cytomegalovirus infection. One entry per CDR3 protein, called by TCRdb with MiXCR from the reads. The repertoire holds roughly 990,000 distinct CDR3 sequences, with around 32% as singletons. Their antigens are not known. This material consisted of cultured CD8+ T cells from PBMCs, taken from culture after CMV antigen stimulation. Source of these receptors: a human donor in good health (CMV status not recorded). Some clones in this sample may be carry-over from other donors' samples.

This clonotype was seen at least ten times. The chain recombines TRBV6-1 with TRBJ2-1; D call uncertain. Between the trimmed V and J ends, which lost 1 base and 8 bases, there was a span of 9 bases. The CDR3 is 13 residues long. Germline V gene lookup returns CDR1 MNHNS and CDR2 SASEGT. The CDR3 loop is CASSEVIWDEQFF. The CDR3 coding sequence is TGTGCCAGCAGTGAAGTCATATGGGATGAGCAGTTCTTC.

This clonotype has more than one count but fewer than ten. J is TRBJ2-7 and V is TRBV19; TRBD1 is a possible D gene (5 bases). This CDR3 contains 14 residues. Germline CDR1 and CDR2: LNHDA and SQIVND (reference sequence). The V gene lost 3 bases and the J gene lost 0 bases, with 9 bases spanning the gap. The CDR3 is CASSIQGGSYEQYF. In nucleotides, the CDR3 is TGTGCCAGTAGTATCCAGGGTGGCTCCTACGAGCAGTACTTC.

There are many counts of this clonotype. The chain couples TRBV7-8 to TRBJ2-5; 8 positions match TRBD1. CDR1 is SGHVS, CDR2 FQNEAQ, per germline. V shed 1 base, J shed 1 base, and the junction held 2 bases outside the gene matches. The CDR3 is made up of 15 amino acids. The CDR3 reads CASSLETGAQETQYF. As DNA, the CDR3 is TGTGCCAGCAGCTTAGAGACAGGGGCCCAAGAGACCCAGTACTTC.

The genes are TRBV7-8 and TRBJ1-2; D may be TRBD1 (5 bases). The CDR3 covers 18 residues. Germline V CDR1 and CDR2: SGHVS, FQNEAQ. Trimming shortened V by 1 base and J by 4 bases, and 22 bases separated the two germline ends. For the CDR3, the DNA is TGTGCCAGCAGCTTAGAACGGGACGTAATTACCCTGAGCTATGGCTACACCTTC. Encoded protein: CASSLERDVITLSYGYTF.

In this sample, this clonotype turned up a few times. CDR3 sequence: CASSLDGLYGEARDTQYF. In nucleotides, the CDR3 is TGCGCCAGCAGCTTGGATGGGCTCTACGGGGAGGCTCGGGATACGCAGTATTTT. J is TRBJ2-3 and V is TRBV5-1; possible D gene TRBD2, 6 bases. Trimming cost V 0 bases and J 6 bases, with 23 bases left between them. This CDR3 is built from 18 residues. Looked up from germline, CDR1 is SGHRS and CDR2 is YFSETQ.

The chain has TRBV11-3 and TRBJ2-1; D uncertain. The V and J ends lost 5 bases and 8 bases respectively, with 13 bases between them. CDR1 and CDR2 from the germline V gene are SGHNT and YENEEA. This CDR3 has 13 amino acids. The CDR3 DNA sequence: TGTGCCAGCAGCCTCCGGAACGCCGATGAGCAGTTCTTC. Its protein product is CASSLRNADEQFF.

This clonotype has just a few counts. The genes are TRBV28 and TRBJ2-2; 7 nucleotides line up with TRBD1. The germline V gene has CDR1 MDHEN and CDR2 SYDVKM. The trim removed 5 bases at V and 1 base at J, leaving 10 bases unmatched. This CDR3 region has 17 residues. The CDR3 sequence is CASSGGLDRLNTGELFF. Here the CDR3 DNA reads TGTGCCAGCAGTGGTGGTTTGGACAGGTTGAACACCGGGGAGCTGTTTTTT. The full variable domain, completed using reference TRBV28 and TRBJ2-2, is DVKVTQSSRYLVKRTGEKVFLECVQDMDHENMFWYRQDPGLGLRLIYFSYDVKMKEKGDIPEGYSVSREKKERFSLILESASTNQTSMYLCASSGGLDRLNTGELFFGEGSRLTVL.

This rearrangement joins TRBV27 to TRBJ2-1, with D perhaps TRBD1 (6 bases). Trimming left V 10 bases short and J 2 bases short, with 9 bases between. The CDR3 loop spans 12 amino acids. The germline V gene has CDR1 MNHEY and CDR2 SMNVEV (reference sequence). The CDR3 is CATGTPYNEQFF. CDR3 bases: TGTGCCACCGGGACACCCTACAATGAGCAGTTCTTC.

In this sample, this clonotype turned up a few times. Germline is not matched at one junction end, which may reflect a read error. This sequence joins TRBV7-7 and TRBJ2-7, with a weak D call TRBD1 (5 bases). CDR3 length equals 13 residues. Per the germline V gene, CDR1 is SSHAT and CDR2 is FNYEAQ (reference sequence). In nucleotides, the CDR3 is TGTGCTAGCAGCCCAGGGATCTTCGAAGGGCAGTACTTC. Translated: CASSPGIFEGQYF.

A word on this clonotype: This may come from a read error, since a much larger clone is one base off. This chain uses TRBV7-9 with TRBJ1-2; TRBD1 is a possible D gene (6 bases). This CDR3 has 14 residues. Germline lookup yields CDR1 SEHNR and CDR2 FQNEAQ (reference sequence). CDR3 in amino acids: CASSTPGQIYCYTF. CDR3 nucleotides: TGTGCCAGCAGCACCCCGGGACAAATCTATTGCTACACCTTC. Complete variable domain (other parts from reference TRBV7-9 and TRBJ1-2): DTGVSQNPRHKITKRGQNVTFRCDPISEHNRLYWYRQTLGQGPEFLTYFQNEAQLEKSRLLSDRFSAERPKGSFSTLEIQRTEQGDSAMYLCASSTPGQIYCYTFGSGTRLTVV.

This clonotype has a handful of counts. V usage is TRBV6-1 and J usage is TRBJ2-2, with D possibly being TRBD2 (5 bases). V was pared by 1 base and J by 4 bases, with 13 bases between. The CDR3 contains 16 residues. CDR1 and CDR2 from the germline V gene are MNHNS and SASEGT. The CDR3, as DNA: TGTGCCAGCAGTGAAGAACTAGTCGTCGGCACCGGGGAGCTGTTTTTT. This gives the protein CASSEELVVGTGELFF.

Written as DNA, the CDR3 is TGTGCCAGCAGTGAAGGATGGCTAAGAAACTACGAGCAGTACGTC. Protein product: CASSEGWLRNYEQYV. This rearrangement joins TRBV6-1 to TRBJ2-7, with D hard to call. The CDR3 loop spans 15 amino acids. Germline V gene data show CDR1 as MNHNS and CDR2 as SASEGT. The ends were cut back, 1 base at V and 3 bases at J, with 13 bases in the middle.

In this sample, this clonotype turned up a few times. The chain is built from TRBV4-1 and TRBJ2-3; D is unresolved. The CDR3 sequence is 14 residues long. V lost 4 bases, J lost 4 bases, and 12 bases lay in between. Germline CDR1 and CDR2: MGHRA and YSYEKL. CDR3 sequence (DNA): TGCGCCAGCAGCCCCGACGGGCTTGCAGATACGCAGTATTTT. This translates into CASSPDGLADTQYF.

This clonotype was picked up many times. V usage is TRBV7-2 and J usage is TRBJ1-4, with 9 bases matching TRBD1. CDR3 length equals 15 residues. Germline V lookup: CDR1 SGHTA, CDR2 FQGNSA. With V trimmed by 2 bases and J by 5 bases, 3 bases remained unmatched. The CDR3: CASSLRTGVNEKLFF. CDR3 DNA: TGTGCCAGCAGCTTAAGGACAGGGGTAAATGAAAAACTGTTTTTT.

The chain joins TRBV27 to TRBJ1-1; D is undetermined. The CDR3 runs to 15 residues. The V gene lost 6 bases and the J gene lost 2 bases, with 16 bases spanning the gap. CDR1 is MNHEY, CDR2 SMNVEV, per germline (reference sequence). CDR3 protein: CASSRIWGDNTEAFF. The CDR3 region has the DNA TGTGCCAGCAGCCGAATTTGGGGAGATAACACTGAAGCTTTCTTT.

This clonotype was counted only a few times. DNA for the CDR3: TGTGCCAGCAGCTCTGGGACAGGGCAGGGTGAAGAGACCCAGTACTTC. Its translation is CASSSGTGQGEETQYF. The genes are TRBV11-2 and TRBJ2-5, with TRBD1 matching over 9 bases. Germline trimming cut 4 bases from V and 3 bases from J; bases unmatched to any gene: 9. The CDR3 is 16 amino acids. Germline CDR1 is SGHAT and CDR2 is FQNNGV.

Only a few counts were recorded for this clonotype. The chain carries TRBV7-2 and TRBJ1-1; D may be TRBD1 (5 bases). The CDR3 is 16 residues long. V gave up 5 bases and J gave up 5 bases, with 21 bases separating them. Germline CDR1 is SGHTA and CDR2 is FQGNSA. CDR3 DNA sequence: TGTGCCAGCAGCCTTAATGGGGCCCGGGGGTGGACTGAAGCTTTCTTT. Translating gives CASSLNGARGWTEAFF.

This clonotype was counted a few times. The CDR3 DNA is TGTGCCAGCAGTTTAGACCTCTATGAAAAACTGTTTTTT. Encoded protein: CASSLDLYEKLFF. V gene TRBV12-3 or TRBV12-4 combines with J gene TRBJ1-4; D uncertain. V was shortened by 1 base and J by 6 bases, with 6 bases between the two germline ends. The CDR3 length is 13 residues.

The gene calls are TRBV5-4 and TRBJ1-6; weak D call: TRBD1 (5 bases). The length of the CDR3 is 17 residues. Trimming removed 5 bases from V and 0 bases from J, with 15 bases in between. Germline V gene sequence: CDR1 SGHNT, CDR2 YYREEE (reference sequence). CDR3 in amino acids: CASSRGTDSSYNSPLHF. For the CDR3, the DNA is TGTGCCAGCAGTCGAGGGACGGATAGCTCCTATAATTCACCCCTCCACTTT.